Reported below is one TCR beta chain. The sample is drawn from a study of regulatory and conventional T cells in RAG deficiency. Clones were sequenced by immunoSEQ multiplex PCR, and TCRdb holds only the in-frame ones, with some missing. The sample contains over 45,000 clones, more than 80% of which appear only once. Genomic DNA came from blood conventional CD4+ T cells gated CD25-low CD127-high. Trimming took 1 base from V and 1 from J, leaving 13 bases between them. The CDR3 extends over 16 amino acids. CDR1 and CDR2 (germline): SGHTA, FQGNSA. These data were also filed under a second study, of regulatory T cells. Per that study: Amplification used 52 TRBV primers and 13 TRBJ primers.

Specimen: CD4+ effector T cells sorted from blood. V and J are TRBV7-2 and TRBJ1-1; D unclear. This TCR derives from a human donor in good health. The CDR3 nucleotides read TGTGCCAGCAGCTTAGGAGGAGACTTACCGAACACTGAAGCTTTCTTT. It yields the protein CASSLGGDLPNTEAFF.